This passage covers 21 T cell receptor beta chains from one sample sequenced in a study of metastatic and nonmetastatic thyroid tumors (dated by TCRdb to about 2020). None of the patients had been given any treatment before thyroid surgery. Library preparation used PCR. Sequencing relied on an Illumina HiSeq 4000. TCRdb ran its own pipeline on the public reads, namely fastp trimming at Q25 and MiXCR clone calling, and kept in-frame beta chains. Recorded for this sample are 20,000 or so clones; 23% of them occurred a single time. Jointly, the top ten make up 60% to 80% of the sample. Sequencing was performed on blood. These receptors all come from a male donor with papillary thyroid cancer or a benign thyroid nodule (not recorded which). Some clones in this sample may be carry-over from other donors' samples.

This clone was observed a handful of times. This chain links TRBV6-6 with TRBJ1-1; D may be TRBD1 (5 bases). Germline CDR1 is MNHNY and CDR2 is SVGAGI (reference sequence). The CDR3 is made up of 13 amino acids. V lost 6 bases, J lost 0 bases, and 8 bases lay in between. Here the CDR3 DNA reads TGTGCCAGCAGCTTACAGGTGAACACTGAAGCTTTCTTT. Translating it yields CASSLQVNTEAFF.

This clone has at least ten counts. This chain connects TRBV19 to TRBJ1-2; D gene uncertain. The ends were cut back, 7 bases at V and 8 bases at J, with 23 bases in the middle. There are 15 residues in the CDR3. Germline V gene sequence: CDR1 LNHDA, CDR2 SQIVND (reference sequence). CDR3 sequence: CASTPEEGRRLGYTF. CDR3 DNA: TGTGCCAGTACTCCCGAGGAGGGCCGACGATTGGGCTACACCTTC. Drawing the rest from reference TRBV19 and TRBJ1-2, the complete variable domain is DGGITQSPKYLFRKEGQNVTLSCEQNLNHDAMYWYRQDPGQGLRLIYYSQIVNDFQKGDIAEGYSVSREKKESFPLTVTSAQKNPTAFYLCASTPEEGRRLGYTFGSGTRLTVV.

This clone was detected a few times. This chain connects TRBV12-3 or TRBV12-4 to TRBJ1-6; perhaps TRBD1 as D (5 bases). This CDR3 comprises 14 residues. The germline V and J ends were trimmed by 6 bases and 7 bases, with 13 bases remaining between them. The CDR3 sequence is CASRQGSGNSPLHF. CDR3 in DNA: TGTGCCAGCAGGCAAGGATCAGGGAATTCACCCCTCCACTTT.

The J gene is TRBJ2-3, the V gene TRBV19; perhaps TRBD2 as D (5 bases). This CDR3 comprises 16 residues. The germline V gene encodes CDR1 LNHDA and CDR2 SQIVND (reference sequence). V was cut by 5 bases and J by 8 bases, with 23 bases left in between. The CDR3: CASSGSAALGEGTQYF. CDR3 DNA: TGTGCCAGTAGTGGTTCCGCAGCGCTTGGTGAGGGTACGCAGTATTTT.

Many counts were recorded for this clone. V gene TRBV2 combines with J gene TRBJ2-1; D may be TRBD1 (6 bases). The V end lost 6 bases, the J end lost 7 bases, and 10 bases lay between the germline ends. The CDR3 covers 12 residues. Germline values: CDR1 SNHLY, CDR2 FYNNEI. CDR3 protein: CASRLRGNEQFF. The CDR3 bases are TGTGCCAGCAGATTGAGGGGGAATGAGCAGTTCTTC.

With regard to this clone: At one of its ends the junction is not consistent with the germline gene, which may arise from a read error. The chain links TRBV12-3 or TRBV12-4 to TRBJ1-5; D gene uncertain. The CDR3 length is 13 residues. Here the CDR3 reads CARTLGSNQPHHF. Here the CDR3 DNA reads TGTGCCAGAACTTTGGGGAGCAATCAGCCCCACCATTTT.

This clone has ten or more counts. A clone one base away is much larger, so this may be a read error. This sample also contains other DNA sequences that code for the same CDR3. V is TRBV6-1 and J is TRBJ2-3; 9 bases match TRBD2. Germline V lookup: CDR1 MNHNS, CDR2 SASEGT. Germline trimming cut 4 bases from V and 1 base from J; bases unmatched to any gene: 6. This CDR3 comprises 16 residues. The CDR3 nucleotides are TGTGCCAGCAGTGCCCTAGCGGGGCAGGGCACAGATACGCAGTATTTT. Protein: CASSALAGQGTDTQYF.

The chain employs TRBV20-1 and TRBJ2-7; D might be TRBD1 (5 bases). V gave up 5 bases and J gave up 2 bases, with 10 bases separating them. Germline V gives CDR1 DFQATT, CDR2 SNEGSKA (reference sequence). The CDR3 consists of 12 residues. The CDR3 here is CSAPKTAYEQYF. The CDR3 region has the DNA TGCAGTGCTCCAAAGACAGCCTACGAGCAGTACTTC.

In its sample, this clone was seen many times. In DNA, the CDR3 is TGTGCCAGCAGCTTCACAGGGTGGGGAGCCAACGTCCTGACTTTC. Residues: CASSFTGWGANVLTF. This chain joins TRBV7-9 and TRBJ2-6, with D possibly matching TRBD1 (6 bases). CDR3 length equals 15 residues. The V gene lost 3 bases and the J gene lost 7 bases, with 13 bases spanning the gap. Germline-derived CDR1 and CDR2 are SEHNR and FQNEAQ (reference sequence).

This clone was observed a few times. This chain links TRBV7-9 with TRBJ1-4, with D perhaps TRBD1 (5 bases). This CDR3 has 14 amino acids. The V end was cut by 5 bases, the J end by 7 bases, with 14 bases between. Per the germline V gene, CDR1 is SEHNR and CDR2 is FQNEAQ (reference sequence). The CDR3 loop reads CASSPGTRFEKLFF. Written as DNA, the CDR3 is TGTGCCAGCAGCCCGGGGACCCGCTTTGAAAAACTGTTTTTT.

The chain carries TRBV6-1 and TRBJ2-1, with 8 bases fitting TRBD2. Germline V gives CDR1 MNHNS, CDR2 SASEGT. V gave up 5 bases and J gave up 5 bases; unmatched junction bases: 5. CDR3 size: 14 residues. CDR3 sequence: CASSKGLEDNEQFF. The CDR3 DNA reads TGTGCCAGCAGTAAGGGACTAGAGGACAATGAGCAGTTCTTC.

This clone was counted at least ten times. The V and J genes are TRBV13 and TRBJ2-3, with 11 bases lining up with TRBD1. The J segment lost 4 bases and the V segment lost 5 bases, leaving 8 bases of the junction unmatched. Germline CDR1 and CDR2: PRHDT and FYEKMQ (reference sequence). CDR3 length equals 16 residues. Written as DNA, the CDR3 is TGTGCCAGCAGCGCAAACCGGACAGGGGGCGCAGATACGCAGTATTTT. This codes for CASSANRTGGADTQYF.

The chain has TRBV19 and TRBJ2-5; TRBD2 matches at 7 bases. The CDR3 sequence is 15 residues long. Germline V gene sequence: CDR1 LNHDA, CDR2 SQIVND (reference sequence). The ends lost 1 base at V and 5 bases at J; junction bases unmatched: 7. CDR3 bases: TGTGCCAGTAGTATAGGGGGGGGTCCGGGGGAGACCCAGTACTTC. Its protein product is CASSIGGGPGETQYF.

V is TRBV28 and J is TRBJ1-1; the D is unclear. V gave up 4 bases and J gave up 1 base, with 7 bases separating them. CDR3 length equals 13 residues. Germline assignment: CDR1 MDHEN and CDR2 SYDVKM. This chain's CDR3 is CASSSIENTEAFF. In DNA form, the CDR3 reads TGTGCCAGCAGTTCAATAGAGAACACTGAAGCTTTCTTT.

This sequence joins TRBV11-2 and TRBJ2-1, with D hard to call. CDR3 size: 12 residues. Trimming left V 1 base short and J 6 bases short, with 4 bases between. CDR1 and CDR2 (germline): SGHAT, FQNNGV. For the CDR3, the DNA is TGTGCCAGCAGCTTAGCAGCCAATGAGCAGTTCTTC. Its protein product is CASSLAANEQFF. Complete variable domain (other parts from reference TRBV11-2 and TRBJ2-1): EAGVAQSPRYKIIEKRQSVAFWCNPISGHATLYWYQQILGQGPKLLIQFQNNGVVDDSQLPKDRFSAERLKGVDSTLKIQPAKLEDSAVYLCASSLAANEQFFGPGTRLTVL.

This sequence joins TRBV11-2 and TRBJ2-3, with D perhaps TRBD2 (6 bases). The CDR3 is 16 amino acids. V lost 0 bases to trimming and J lost 4 bases, with 14 bases between them. Germline V gene data show CDR1 as SGHAT and CDR2 as FQNNGV. The CDR3 region is CASSLESGGLADTQYF. In DNA form, the CDR3 reads TGTGCCAGCAGCTTAGAAAGTGGGGGGTTGGCAGATACGCAGTATTTT.

V is TRBV11-2 and J is TRBJ1-2; 7 nucleotides agree with TRBD1. CDR1 is SGHAT, CDR2 FQNNGV, per germline. Germline trimming cut 3 bases from V and 0 bases from J; bases unmatched to any gene: 1. The CDR3 covers 14 residues. Here the CDR3 reads CASSLGQSNYGYTF. Here the CDR3 DNA reads TGTGCCAGCAGCTTGGGACAGTCTAACTATGGCTACACCTTC.

The J gene is TRBJ1-2, the V gene TRBV12-3 or TRBV12-4; D perhaps matches TRBD1 (6 bases). V dropped 5 bases and J dropped 8 bases, with 21 bases sitting between them. The CDR3 covers 15 residues. Here the CDR3 DNA reads TGTGCCAGCAGTAGGAGTCCCGGTACAGGGTGCGGCTACACCTTC. Protein product: CASSRSPGTGCGYTF.

This clone was found a few times. The chain links TRBV28 to TRBJ2-1; TRBD2 agrees at 14 bases. Trimming at V came to 4 bases and at J to 9 bases, leaving 11 bases not matched to a gene. The germline CDR1 and CDR2 sequences are MDHEN and SYDVKM. This CDR3 spans 17 amino acids. The CDR3 loop is CASSSPTGTSGSCEQFF. CDR3 nucleotide sequence: TGTGCCAGCAGTTCACCCACCGGGACTAGCGGGAGTTGTGAGCAGTTCTTC.

V and J are TRBV5-1 and TRBJ2-5, with D possibly being TRBD1 (5 bases). From germline, CDR1 is SGHRS and CDR2 YFSETQ. The CDR3 is made up of 15 amino acids. V lost 4 bases to trimming and J lost 2 bases, with 15 bases between them. The CDR3 loop is CASSTTGKDQETQYF. In DNA, the CDR3 is TGCGCCAGCAGCACAACAGGCAAAGATCAAGAGACCCAGTACTTC. Drawing the rest from reference TRBV5-1 and TRBJ2-5, the complete variable domain is KAGVTQTPRYLIKTRGQQVTLSCSPISGHRSVSWYQQTPGQGLQFLFEYFSETQRNKGNFPGRFSGRQFSNSRSEMNVSTLELGDSALYLCASSTTGKDQETQYFGPGTRLLVL.

This clone was picked up many times. The rearrangement joins TRBV7-2 to TRBJ2-7, with unresolved D. CDR1 and CDR2 (germline): SGHTA, FQGNSA. The CDR3 sequence is 12 residues long. Trimming left V 4 bases short and J 6 bases short, with 10 bases between. The CDR3 DNA reads as TGTGCCAGCAGCTCCAAGACTGGCGAGCAGTACTTC. It specifies CASSSKTGEQYF.